The 13 T cell receptor beta chains below come from one sample, sequenced in a study of CD8+CD57+ T cells in acquired aplastic anemia. CDR3 and TCR beta VDJ profiling relied on genomic DNA as the template. MiXCR, applied by TCRdb to the reads, yields one record per CDR3 protein. This sample has fewer than 200,000 distinct CDR3 sequences, with about three fifths found just once. Material: sorted CD4+, CD8+, or CD8+CD57+ T cells (not recorded which) from PBMCs. These receptor sequences come from a human donor in good health.

This CDR3 reads CASRPQAGGSSYEQYF. In nucleotides, the CDR3 is TGCGCCAGCCGCCCCCAAGCGGGGGGGAGCTCCTACGAGCAGTACTTC. The rearrangement joins TRBV5-1 to TRBJ2-7; 10 bases match TRBD2. With V trimmed by 7 bases and J by 0 bases, 10 bases remained unmatched. The CDR3 is 16 amino acids. Germline loops: CDR1 SGHRS, CDR2 YFSETQ.

This clonotype was recorded at least ten times. This rearrangement joins TRBV12-3 or TRBV12-4 to TRBJ2-6, with 12 bases that match TRBD1. This CDR3 is built from 17 residues. The V segment lost 3 bases and the J segment 2 bases; nucleotides outside the gene matches: 2. This chain's CDR3 is CASSLGTGGAGANVLTF. The CDR3 bases are TGTGCCAGCAGTTTGGGGACAGGGGGCGCTGGGGCCAACGTCCTGACTTTC.

The chain employs TRBV7-8 and TRBJ2-5; D is possibly TRBD2 (5 bases). There are 11 residues in the CDR3. Germline V gene lookup returns CDR1 SGHVS and CDR2 FQNEAQ. The V and J ends lost 8 bases and 7 bases respectively, with 11 bases between them. The CDR3 bases are TGTGCCAGCTTGGAGGCCGGGACCCAGTACTTC. It yields the protein CASLEAGTQYF.

This clonotype was detected ten times or more. The rearrangement joins TRBV5-1 to TRBJ1-1; D is undetermined. Germline CDR1 is SGHRS and CDR2 is YFSETQ. The V gene lost 4 bases and the J gene lost 2 bases, with 15 bases spanning the gap. This CDR3 has 15 amino acids. The CDR3 bases are TGCGCCAGCAGCACGGATGGACGGCAAAACACTGAAGCTTTCTTT. This encodes CASSTDGRQNTEAFF.

This chain connects TRBV4-2 to TRBJ2-7; 15 positions match TRBD2. Unmatched junction bases numbered 6, after V lost 3 bases and J lost 3 bases. This CDR3 is 17 amino acids long. Germline V gives CDR1 LGHNA, CDR2 YNFKEQ. CDR3 loop: CASSQGLAGGGNYEQYF. In nucleotides, the CDR3 is TGTGCCAGCAGCCAGGGACTAGCGGGGGGTGGAAACTACGAGCAGTACTTC.

CDR3 residues: CSAKGGSDRYNEQFF. CDR3 bases: TGCAGTGCCAAAGGGGGGAGTGACCGCTACAATGAGCAGTTCTTC. This sequence joins TRBV20-1 and TRBJ2-1, with D perhaps given as TRBD1 or TRBD2 (6 bases each). CDR1 and CDR2 (germline): DFQATT, SNEGSKA (reference sequence). The CDR3 loop spans 15 amino acids. The V end lost 6 bases, the J end lost 3 bases, and 18 bases lay between the germline ends.

V gene TRBV7-8 combines with J gene TRBJ2-5; 7 bases match TRBD2. Germline lookup yields CDR1 SGHVS and CDR2 FQNEAQ. Trimming removed 0 bases from V and 5 bases from J; junction bases left unmatched: 6. The CDR3 contains 15 residues. In DNA, the CDR3 is TGTGCCAGCAGCTTAGCATGGGGGAGGGAGGAGACCCAGTACTTC. Its protein is CASSLAWGREETQYF. Filled out from reference TRBV7-8 and TRBJ2-5, the complete variable domain reads GAGVSQSPRYKVAKRGQDVALRCDPISGHVSLFWYQQALGQGPEFLTYFQNEAQLDKSGLPSDRFFAERPEGSVSTLKIQRTQQEDSAVYLCASSLAWGREETQYFGPGTRLLVL.

The chain carries TRBV6-6 and TRBJ2-7, with a weak D call TRBD1 (5 bases). The germline V and J ends were trimmed by 2 bases and 5 bases, with 13 bases remaining between them. Germline V gene lookup returns CDR1 MNHNY and CDR2 SVGAGI (reference sequence). CDR3 size: 14 residues. The CDR3 spells CASSYGQGVNEQYF. CDR3 nucleotide sequence: TGTGCCAGCAGTTACGGGCAAGGGGTTAACGAGCAGTACTTC.

The table lists this clonotype with many counts. The chain employs TRBV4-2 and TRBJ2-7; the D gene is possibly TRBD1 (6 bases). Germline CDR1 is LGHNA and CDR2 is YNFKEQ. CDR3 size: 13 residues. Trimming left V 9 bases short and J 0 bases short, with 12 bases between. In DNA, the CDR3 is TGTGCCAGTCGACAGGCGAGCTCCTACGAGCAGTACTTC. This translates into CASRQASSYEQYF.

This clonotype was seen just once. This rearrangement joins TRBV2 to TRBJ2-5; the match to TRBD1 covers 9 bases. With V trimmed by 9 bases and J by 4 bases, 12 bases remained unmatched. CDR1 is SNHLY, CDR2 FYNNEI, per germline. The length of the CDR3 is 15 residues. CDR3 nucleotide sequence: TGTGCCAGTCGAGAGCGGACAGGGGACGGAGAGACCCAGTACTTC. Translation: CASRERTGDGETQYF.

CDR3 sequence: CASSQGSGSHEQFF. Written as DNA, the CDR3 is TGTGCCAGCAGCCAGGGTAGCGGGAGCCATGAGCAGTTCTTC. The chain combines TRBV7-2 with TRBJ2-1; 9 bases line up with TRBD2. Germline CDR1 and CDR2: SGHTA and FQGNSA. V lost 5 bases and J lost 8; bases outside the gene matches: 7. The CDR3 has 14 residues.

This chain connects TRBV20-1 to TRBJ2-7; 7 nucleotides line up with TRBD2. Germline loops: CDR1 DFQATT, CDR2 SNEGSKA (reference sequence). The CDR3 is made up of 13 amino acids. Trimming cost V 1 base and J 2 bases; bases outside gene matches: 2. This CDR3 is CSARGRGAYEQYF. CDR3 bases: TGCAGTGCTAGAGGTCGGGGGGCCTACGAGCAGTACTTC.

Ten or more counts support this clonotype. This chain uses TRBV27 with TRBJ2-7; a weak D match, TRBD2 (5 bases). The CDR3 runs 14 residues. CDR1 and CDR2 from the germline V gene are MNHEY and SMNVEV (reference sequence). Trimming removed 10 bases from V and 1 base from J, with 17 bases in between. CDR3 bases: TGTGCCATCAAGCCCGGTCGGGGATCCTACGAGCAGTACTTC. It encodes CAIKPGRGSYEQYF.